This TCR beta chain was found in a study of OX40 agonist ivuxolimab in advanced cancers. Study at large: Patients were infused with ivuxolimab every 2 weeks at 0.01 to 10 mg/kg. Among those treated, three patients had partial responses, one with hepatocellular carcinoma and two with cutaneous melanoma. General observations from the study: It was also the case that some nonresponders had low normalized T-cell clonal expansion.

Only in-frame clones appear in the TCRdb table, and some are missing; sequencing was by immunoSEQ multiplex PCR. The sample includes tens of thousands of clones, 70% to 80% of them seen just once. Trimming cost V 4 bases and J 0 bases, with 12 bases left between them. Germline V gives CDR1 MNHNS, CDR2 SASEGT. The CDR3 is 15 amino acids. As concerns this clone: Antigen: not known.

The chain is built from TRBV6-1 and TRBJ1-2; no reliable D call. The sample was CD4+ or CD8+ T cells sorted from blood, taken in a trial of the OX40 agonist ivuxolimab. The receptor was derived from an adult with an advanced solid tumor such as melanoma, head and neck, liver or kidney cancer. CDR3 region: CASSVDPLANYGYTF. The CDR3 nucleotides are TGTGCCAGCAGTGTTGATCCTTTGGCTAACTATGGCTACACCTTC.